The T cell receptor (beta chain) described here comes from a study of blood T cell repertoires in COVID-19. V gave up 7 bases and J gave up 9 bases, with 18 bases separating them. The length of the CDR3 is 12 residues. Germline values: CDR1 GTSNPN, CDR2 SVGIG (reference sequence). The participants were between about 18 and 90 years old and came from 24 US areas. Participants had their cohort set by participant-reported clinical history. Clones were read by immunoSEQ multiplex PCR, and TCRdb kept only the in-frame ones, dropping some. The sample has 270,000 or so clones; roughly 80% are singletons. The clonotype was recovered from a middle-aged man who had recovered from COVID-19. The chain links TRBV30 to TRBJ1-2, with D uncertain. The material sequenced was PBMCs or T cells enriched from blood (not recorded which). The CDR3 is CASRRTLSSYTF. CDR3 nucleotide sequence: TGTGCCTCCAGGAGGACTCTGTCTAGCTACACCTTC.